Below are 30 T cell receptor beta chains sequenced from a single sample in a study of cytomegalovirus exposure and HLA in healthy donors. Primers included in the PCR were 60 Vbeta and 13 Jbeta primers. The assay was immunoSEQ multiplex PCR, and TCRdb's table has in-frame clones only and misses some. Found here are 200,000 or so clones, 80% to 85% of them singletons; the top ten hold around 0.26%. Sample: PBMCs. These TCRs come from a boy younger than 18 in good health and CMV-seronegative.

The CDR3 is CASSQGGEKLFF. In DNA form, the CDR3 reads TGTGCCAGCAGTCAGGGTGGCGAAAAACTGTTTTTT. J is TRBJ1-4 and V is TRBV2, with D possibly matching TRBD1 (5 bases). The CDR3 sequence is 12 residues long. V was trimmed by 5 bases and J by 8 bases, leaving 9 bases between them. CDR1 and CDR2 from the germline V gene are SNHLY and FYNNEI. The whole variable domain, filled in from reference TRBV2 and TRBJ1-4, reads EPEVTQTPSHQVTQMGQEVILRCVPISNHLYFYWYRQILGQKVEFLVSFYNNEISEKSEIFDDQFSVERPDGSNFTLKIRSTKLEDSAMYFCASSQGGEKLFFGSGTQLSVL.

Only one count was recorded for this clone. The gene calls are TRBV7-2 and TRBJ2-2; 9 bases line up with TRBD2. The length of the CDR3 is 16 residues. Looked up from germline, CDR1 is SGHTA and CDR2 is FQGNSA. J was trimmed by 6 bases and V by 3 bases; bases with no gene match: 8. The CDR3 region has the DNA TGTGCCAGCAGCTTCCCAGCGGGGGGCTCGCCCGGGGAGCTGTTTTTT. Its protein product is CASSFPAGGSPGELFF.

J is TRBJ1-5 and V is TRBV4-3; TRBD1 might be the D (5 bases). With 1 base removed from V and 7 bases from J, the gap between germline ends came to 11 bases. The germline CDR1 and CDR2 sequences are LGHNA and YSLEER. CDR3 size: 14 residues. The CDR3 here is CASSQAFGGQPQHF. The CDR3 nucleotides are TGCGCCAGCAGCCAAGCCTTCGGGGGGCAGCCCCAGCATTTT.

This clone was observed a handful of times. The V and J genes are TRBV5-1 and TRBJ2-7; D possibly corresponds to TRBD1 (6 bases). CDR1 is SGHRS, CDR2 YFSETQ, per germline. Trimming shortened V by 3 bases and J by 4 bases, and 11 bases separated the two germline ends. This CDR3 is 13 amino acids long. This chain's CDR3 is CASSSDRTYEQYF. The CDR3 DNA reads as TGCGCCAGCAGCTCTGACAGGACTTACGAGCAGTACTTC.

The CDR3, as DNA: TGTGCCAGCAGTAAGGTCACGGGACTAGCGCCGGATGAGCAGTTCTTC. Translating gives CASSKVTGLAPDEQFF. J is TRBJ2-1 and V is TRBV7-8, with 10 bases aligning to TRBD2. Germline CDR1 is SGHVS and CDR2 is FQNEAQ. V lost 6 bases to trimming and J lost 8 bases; unmatched junction nucleotides: 13. The CDR3 loop spans 16 amino acids.

The chain couples TRBV5-1 to TRBJ1-5; a weak D match, TRBD1 (5 bases). The ends were cut back, 4 bases at V and 6 bases at J, with 11 bases in the middle. Germline V CDR1 and CDR2: SGHRS, YFSETQ. There are 13 residues in the CDR3. The CDR3 loop is CASSPGGFQPQHF. The CDR3 DNA is TGCGCCAGCAGCCCGGGGGGTTTTCAGCCCCAGCATTTT.

The V call is TRBV30, the J call TRBJ1-1, with D uncertain. CDR3 length: 15 amino acids. Germline CDR1 reads GTSNPN; CDR2 reads SVGIG (reference sequence). V was pared by 1 base and J by 1 base, with 13 bases between. The CDR3 DNA reads TGTGCCTGGAGTGGTCCGTTGAGGGAGAACACTGAAGCTTTCTTT. Translated, it gives CAWSGPLRENTEAFF.

The genes are TRBV7-2 and TRBJ1-4; D possibly corresponds to TRBD1 (5 bases). Germline lookup yields CDR1 SGHTA and CDR2 FQGNSA. Trimming stripped 1 base from V and 8 bases from J, with 14 bases between. This CDR3 is 15 amino acids long. CDR3 DNA: TGTGCCAGCAGCTTAGATCGCCAGGGTGGCGAAAAACTGTTTTTT. This translates into CASSLDRQGGEKLFF.

This clone was seen only once. The chain employs TRBV6-5 and TRBJ2-3; no clear D. CDR1 and CDR2 from the germline V gene are MNHEY and SVGAGI. Between the trimmed V and J ends, which lost 7 bases and 1 base, there was a span of 12 bases. The CDR3 runs to 14 residues. CDR3 sequence reads: CASNPSLGTDTQYF. The CDR3 nucleotides are TGTGCCAGCAACCCAAGCCTTGGCACAGATACGCAGTATTTT.

The CDR3 coding sequence is TGTGCCAGCAGCTTACTACAGAGCTCCTATAATTCACCCCTCCACTTT. Protein sequence: CASSLLQSSYNSPLHF. This chain joins TRBV7-2 and TRBJ1-6; no definite D call. The germline CDR1 and CDR2 sequences are SGHTA and FQGNSA. The CDR3 runs to 16 residues. V lost 2 bases, J lost 0 bases, and 8 bases lay in between.

V is TRBV6-5 and J is TRBJ2-5, with 7 bases aligning to TRBD1. The J call may be faulty, since TRBJ2-7 better matches the DNA end. The CDR3 loop spans 12 amino acids. The germline gives CDR1 MNHEY, CDR2 SVGAGI. The CDR3 spells CASRQQGYEQYF. In nucleotides, the CDR3 is TGTGCCAGCAGGCAACAGGGGTACGAGCAGTACTTC.

The rearrangement joins TRBV5-5 to TRBJ1-1; the D is unclear. Germline CDR1 SGHKS, CDR2 YYEKEE (reference sequence). Between the trimmed V and J ends, which lost 2 bases and 3 bases, there was a span of 14 bases. The CDR3 contains 15 residues. As DNA, the CDR3 is TGTGCCAGCAGCTTCCCTAGGGAGATGGACACTGAAGCTTTCTTT. Translation gives CASSFPREMDTEAFF. The full variable domain, with the rest looked up from reference TRBV5-5 and TRBJ1-1, is DAGVTQSPTHLIKTRGQQVTLRCSPISGHKSVSWYQQVLGQGPQFIFQYYEKEERGRGNFPDRFSARQFPNYSSELNVNALLLGDSALYLCASSFPREMDTEAFFGQGTRLTVV.

V and J are TRBV6-6 and TRBJ1-4; 7 positions match TRBD1. This CDR3 is 15 amino acids long. Unmatched junction bases numbered 9, after V lost 6 bases and J lost 5 bases. In germline, CDR1 is MNHNY, CDR2 SVGAGI (reference sequence). CDR3 sequence reads: CASRPRGQINEKLFF. The CDR3, as DNA: TGTGCCAGCAGGCCTAGGGGACAGATAAATGAAAAACTGTTTTTT.

DNA of the CDR3: TGTGCCAGCAGTCGGGGGGGGGACGGAGGCTACACCTTC. It translates to CASSRGGDGGYTF. V and J are TRBV6-5 and TRBJ1-2; D may be TRBD1 (5 bases). The germline gives CDR1 MNHEY, CDR2 SVGAGI. The CDR3 spans 13 residues. V lost 5 bases, J lost 8 bases, and 15 bases lay in between.

This clone occurred once. The rearrangement joins TRBV2 to TRBJ2-7; 9 bases align to TRBD1. The germline V gene encodes CDR1 SNHLY and CDR2 FYNNEI. The CDR3 is 14 residues long. After removal of 8 bases from V and 5 bases from J, the junction contained 10 bases not matched to a gene. CDR3 sequence (DNA): TGTGCCAGCGGGTCCGGGACAGGGTTCGACGAGCAGTACTTC. It encodes CASGSGTGFDEQYF. Looking up the rest from reference TRBV2 and TRBJ2-7 gives the full variable domain: EPEVTQTPSHQVTQMGQEVILRCVPISNHLYFYWYRQILGQKVEFLVSFYNNEISEKSEIFDDQFSVERPDGSNFTLKIRSTKLEDSAMYFCASGSGTGFDEQYFGPGTRLTVT.

This chain joins TRBV10-2 and TRBJ2-7; D is unclear. The germline V gene has CDR1 WSHSY and CDR2 SAAADI. V lost 7 bases and J lost 0, with 7 bases in between. The CDR3 runs to 12 residues. The CDR3 DNA follows: TGCGCCAGCATGAAGAGCTCCTACGAGCAGTACTTC. Translated: CASMKSSYEQYF.

The V and J genes are TRBV18 and TRBJ2-2; D unresolved. Germline lookup yields CDR1 KGHSH and CDR2 LQKENI. The CDR3 loop spans 14 amino acids. V lost 5 bases and J 0 bases, leaving 7 bases between the germline ends. In DNA form, the CDR3 reads TGTGCCAGCTCATACCAGACGAACACCGGGGAGCTGTTTTTT. Protein product: CASSYQTNTGELFF.

V and J are TRBV5-4 and TRBJ1-1; D is perhaps TRBD1 (6 bases). Germline V gene lookup returns CDR1 SGHNT and CDR2 YYREEE (reference sequence). Trimming removed 0 bases from V and 1 base from J, with 10 bases in between. This CDR3 spans 15 amino acids. CDR3 DNA: TGTGCCAGCAGCTTGGGTGGACAGCCGAACACTGAAGCTTTCTTT. Its protein is CASSLGGQPNTEAFF.

This chain joins TRBV7-8 and TRBJ2-1; 7 nucleotides line up with TRBD2. The CDR3 sequence is 14 residues long. V was clipped by 10 bases and J by 0 bases; unmatched bases: 6. Germline values: CDR1 SGHVS, CDR2 FQNEAQ. As DNA, the CDR3 is TGTGCCACCAAAGCGGGGAGCTCCTACAATGAGCAGTTCTTC. This sequence encodes CATKAGSSYNEQFF.

V gene TRBV5-1 combines with J gene TRBJ1-1; tentatively, D is TRBD1 (6 bases). The V end was cut by 0 bases, the J end by 1 base, with 10 bases between. The CDR3 is 15 residues long. Germline values: CDR1 SGHRS, CDR2 YFSETQ. The CDR3 DNA follows: TGCGCCAGCAGCTTGGCCGGGGGGCCGAACACTGAAGCTTTCTTT. Translated: CASSLAGGPNTEAFF.

V gene TRBV4-2 combines with J gene TRBJ2-6; a possible D gene is TRBD1 (5 bases). The CDR3 contains 16 residues. Germline CDR1 is LGHNA and CDR2 is YNFKEQ. V dropped 1 base and J dropped 0 bases, with 7 bases sitting between them. Here the CDR3 reads CASSQGQGSGANVLTF. CDR3 bases: TGTGCCAGCAGCCAAGGTCAGGGCTCTGGGGCCAACGTCCTGACTTTC.

The chain carries TRBV28 and TRBJ1-4, with 8 positions matching TRBD1. CDR1 MDHEN and CDR2 SYDVKM come from the germline V gene. This CDR3 region has 13 residues. Losses at the gene ends were 6 bases for V and 8 bases for J; bases not matched to a gene: 5. Written as DNA, the CDR3 is TGTGCCAGCAGCGCAGGGGGCAGGGAAAAACTGTTTTTT. As protein: CASSAGGREKLFF.

V gene TRBV11-3 combines with J gene TRBJ2-6; TRBD1 might be the D (6 bases). The CDR3 runs 15 residues. Germline V lookup: CDR1 SGHNT, CDR2 YENEEA. V shed 1 base and J shed 4 bases, with 8 bases lying between them. The CDR3 DNA reads TGTGCCAGCAGCTTAGGAGGGACAGGGGCCAACGTCCTGACTTTC. Translated: CASSLGGTGANVLTF.

The V gene is TRBV2, the J gene TRBJ2-7; D is undetermined. V was trimmed by 6 bases and J by 4 bases, leaving 13 bases between them. In germline, CDR1 is SNHLY, CDR2 FYNNEI. The CDR3 is 13 residues long. The DNA for the CDR3 is TGTGCCAGCAGGAAGCCGTCTACGTACGAGCAGTACTTC. Residues: CASRKPSTYEQYF.

This clone came up a few times. This chain uses TRBV7-8 with TRBJ2-7, with D perhaps TRBD1 (6 bases). Trimming removed 3 bases from V and 0 bases from J, with 9 bases in between. Germline V gives CDR1 SGHVS, CDR2 FQNEAQ. The CDR3 loop spans 14 amino acids. Written as DNA, the CDR3 is TGTGCCAGCAGCTTCCGGGACAACTCCTACGAGCAGTACTTC. It specifies CASSFRDNSYEQYF. Full variable domain (missing parts from reference TRBV7-8 and TRBJ2-7): GAGVSQSPRYKVAKRGQDVALRCDPISGHVSLFWYQQALGQGPEFLTYFQNEAQLDKSGLPSDRFFAERPEGSVSTLKIQRTQQEDSAVYLCASSFRDNSYEQYFGPGTRLTVT.

This chain uses TRBV7-9 with TRBJ1-1; D possibly corresponds to TRBD1 (6 bases). This CDR3 comprises 15 residues. Per the germline V gene, CDR1 is SEHNR and CDR2 is FQNEAQ (reference sequence). V was trimmed by 0 bases and J by 0 bases, leaving 8 bases between them. Written as DNA, the CDR3 is TGTGCCAGCAGCTTAGCACAGGGAGTGAACACTGAAGCTTTCTTT. This translates into CASSLAQGVNTEAFF.

The chain joins TRBV7-2 to TRBJ2-7, with TRBD2 matching 7 bases. The J segment lost 3 bases and the V segment lost 2 bases, leaving 7 bases of the junction unmatched. This CDR3 is 15 amino acids long. Germline V CDR1 and CDR2: SGHTA, FQGNSA. CDR3 amino acids: CASSLHRDYVYEQYF. As DNA, the CDR3 is TGTGCCAGCAGCTTACACCGGGACTACGTCTACGAGCAGTACTTC. Based on the CDR3 plus reference TRBV7-2 and TRBJ2-7, the full variable domain is GAGVSQSPSNKVTEKGKDVELRCDPISGHTALYWYRQSLGQGLEFLIYFQGNSAPDKSGLPSDRFSAERTGGSVSTLTIQRTQQEDSAVYLCASSLHRDYVYEQYFGPGTRLTVT.

The V call is TRBV5-6, the J call TRBJ1-3; no definite D call. Between the trimmed V and J ends, which lost 4 bases and 1 base, there was a span of 12 bases. The germline CDR1 and CDR2 sequences are SGHDT and YYEEEE. This CDR3 region has 15 residues. For the CDR3, the DNA is TGTGCCAGCAGCCGGTTAATTCTATCTGGAAACACCATATATTTT. Protein product: CASSRLILSGNTIYF.

The J gene is TRBJ2-7, the V gene TRBV7-8; 8 bases match TRBD2. Germline V lookup: CDR1 SGHVS, CDR2 FQNEAQ. The CDR3 loop spans 17 amino acids. Trimming took 5 bases from V and 7 from J; bases not matched to a gene: 19. The CDR3 DNA follows: TGTGCCAGCAGCCAAGATGGGGTGAGCGGGAGTCCCCCGGAGCAGTACTTC. Translation: CASSQDGVSGSPPEQYF.

The chain links TRBV5-1 to TRBJ1-2; 7 bases are a match to TRBD1. Germline CDR1 is SGHRS and CDR2 is YFSETQ. The CDR3 has 15 residues. Trimming took 0 bases from V and 8 from J; bases not matched to a gene: 10. CDR3 amino acids: CASSLAEDRPGGYTF. The CDR3 nucleotides are TGCGCCAGCAGCTTGGCCGAGGACAGGCCGGGCGGCTACACCTTC.